The source of this T cell receptor (beta chain) is a study of regulatory T cells in long-lasting Graves disease. About the study: Disease was considered persistent Graves' disease after over 5 years of antithyroid drugs (with positive TSH receptor antibodies).

With iRepertoire HTBI primers and Arm-PCR of CDR3 regions, TCR beta libraries were built. TCRdb recomputed calls from the multiplex PCR reads with MiXCR, one row per CDR3 protein. The table shows around 300,000 distinct CDR3 sequences, with 20% to 25% occurring only once. This clonotype was counted ten times or more. Antigen unknown. Study findings and constraints: Favored gene segments in persistent disease were TRBV28, TRBJ1-2 and TRBJ2-5. Sampling was limited to peripheral blood rather than thyroid tissue.

Time point here: persistent/refractory GD, antithyroid drugs over 5 years with positive TRAb. TCR sequences were obtained from RNA taken from PBMCs. The guidelines of the American Thyroid Association were the basis for diagnosing Graves' disease. Per the germline V gene, CDR1 is SGHTA and CDR2 is FQGNSA. The CDR3 contains 12 residues. The V gene lost 5 bases and the J gene lost 4 bases, with 8 bases spanning the gap. Sample: peripheral blood mononuclear cells (PBMCs), taken when the disease was refractory, from a patient treated with antithyroid drugs. This clonotype was obtained from a female donor with Graves disease. This sequence joins TRBV7-2 and TRBJ2-5; D gene unclear. In DNA, the CDR3 is TGTGCCAGCAGCGAATACCCAGAGACCCAGTACTTC. Amino acid sequence: CASSEYPETQYF.